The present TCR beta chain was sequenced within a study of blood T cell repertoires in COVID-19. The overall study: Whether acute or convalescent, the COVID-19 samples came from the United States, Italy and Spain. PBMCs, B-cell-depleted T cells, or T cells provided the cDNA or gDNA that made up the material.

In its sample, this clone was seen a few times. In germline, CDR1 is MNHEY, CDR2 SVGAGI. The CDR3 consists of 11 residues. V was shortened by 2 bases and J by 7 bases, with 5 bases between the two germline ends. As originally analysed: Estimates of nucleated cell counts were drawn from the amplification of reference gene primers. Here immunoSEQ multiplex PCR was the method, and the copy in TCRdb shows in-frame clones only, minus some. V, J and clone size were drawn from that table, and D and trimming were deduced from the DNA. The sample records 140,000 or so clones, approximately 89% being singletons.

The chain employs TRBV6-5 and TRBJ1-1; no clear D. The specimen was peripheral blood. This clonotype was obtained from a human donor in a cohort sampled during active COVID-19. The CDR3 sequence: CASSYRFEAFF. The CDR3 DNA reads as TGTGCCAGCAGTTACCGGTTTGAAGCTTTCTTT.